The rows below give T cell receptor beta chains drawn from one sample of a study of long-term antiretroviral therapy in people with HIV. Data came from immunoSEQ multiplex PCR; TCRdb stores just in-frame clones and leaves some out. The table records fewer than 20,000 clones, approximately 85% of them present only once. Material: unsorted PBMCs, obtained 0.5 years after starting antiretroviral therapy. The receptors were gathered from a woman aged 40-49 years with HIV. CDR3s include the opening cysteine and the closing phenylalanine or tryptophan.

v_gene	j_gene	CDR3aa
TRBV4-2	TRBJ2-3	CASSQGTSNTDTQYF
TRBV4-1	TRBJ2-5	CASSQGDRFGQETQYF
TRBV7-2	TRBJ1-2	CASSLVAPTGGLYGYTF
TRBV19	TRBJ2-7	CASSIGSWDSSYEQYF
TRBV14	TRBJ1-1	CASSLTFGGDTEAFF
TRBV20-1	TRBJ1-1	CGGQENTEAFF
TRBV7-9	TRBJ2-7	CASSLEGTYEQYF
TRBV23-1	TRBJ2-7	CASSQWKRGARTYEQYF
TRBV6-6	TRBJ2-6	CASTLWGDDVLTF
TRBV7-2	TRBJ1-3	CASSLEGWGSGNTIYF
TRBV7-6	TRBJ1-5	CASSLAPPGQGNQPQHF
TRBV5-6	TRBJ2-7	CASSFFGSSYEQYF
TRBV10-3	TRBJ1-2	CAISGVGVDGYTF
TRBV6-5	TRBJ1-1	CASSLQGAAGTEAFF
TRBV7-9	TRBJ2-7	CASSLLPSREQYF
TRBV7-9	TRBJ1-4	CASSARRLDRENEKLFF
TRBV7-2	TRBJ2-2	CASRLKDLRTGELFF
TRBV27	TRBJ2-3	CASSLSAVGTSGRNRDTQYF
TRBV2	TRBJ1-5	CASSTHQGIFNQPQHF
TRBV6-5	TRBJ2-7	CASSYSGGLSSYEQYF
TRBV27	TRBJ1-5	CASSLGTGSNQPQHF
TRBV5-1	TRBJ2-5	CASSWGGEEEETQYF
TRBV27	TRBJ1-2	CASSLRGGDYGYTF
TRBV28	TRBJ1-2	CASSFQGYGYTF
TRBV5-4	TRBJ2-1	CASSPGTGTYNEQFF
TRBV10-3	TRBJ1-5	CAISESREGQPQHF
TRBV7-8	TRBJ1-1	CASSYPTAMNTEAFF
TRBV5-5	TRBJ2-2	CASSLGQGAGELFF
TRBV9	TRBJ2-3	CASSGLSQIPTDTQYF
TRBV19	TRBJ1-2	CASSTTGVYGYTF
TRBV21-1	TRBJ1-5	CASSKRRGTGGRNSNQPQHF
TRBV14	TRBJ2-1	CASSQDLSTGQFF
TRBV27	TRBJ2-6	CASSFEGANVLTF
TRBV29-1	TRBJ1-1	CSASSQGGTEAFF
TRBV6-5	TRBJ1-1	CASSYSGGITEAFF
TRBV5-4	TRBJ2-2	CASSWGIGMTGEELFF
TRBV5-1	TRBJ2-7	CASSLGMGAQSYEQYF
TRBV7-2	TRBJ1-3	CASSLAGTGNTIYF
TRBV28	TRBJ2-3	CASSRRTGGTDTQYF
TRBV7-2	TRBJ2-7	CASSLEPLLHEQYF
TRBV6-5	TRBJ1-6	CASRRTGSPLHF
TRBV29-1	TRBJ2-3	CSVAGGLAASTDTQYF
TRBV18	TRBJ1-1	CASSPLATGYTEAFF
TRBV5-6	TRBJ2-7	CASSFIGTEYEQYF
TRBV18	TRBJ1-5	CASSPGGEQPQHF
TRBV27	TRBJ2-1	CASSPTRLSSYNEQFF
TRBV7-9	TRBJ1-2	CASSITKVTGGYTF
TRBV5-4	TRBJ2-2	CASTQDLSNTGELFF
TRBV29-1	TRBJ2-7	CSVEDRGTPSSIYEQYF
TRBV5-4	TRBJ2-7	CASSFGLAYEQYF
TRBV28	TRBJ1-5	CASSLAPDRVWNQPQHF
TRBV18	TRBJ2-4	CASSPGYAVAKNIQYF
TRBV28	TRBJ1-5	CASSFRDQPQHF
TRBV7-3	TRBJ2-2	CASSPPGQGVTGELFF